These T cell receptor beta chains were read from a single sample in a study of CD8 T cells in ankylosing spondylitis. MiXCR, run by TCRdb on the 5' RACE reads, gives a single entry per CDR3 protein. The sample has under 150,000 distinct CDR3 sequences; about a tenth are singletons. Sequencing was performed on blood, either unsorted or a sorted T cell fraction (not recorded which). All receptors derive from a male donor with ankylosing spondylitis or in good health (not recorded which). CDR3s leave out the opening cysteine and the closing phenylalanine or tryptophan.

V gene: TRBV5-1; CDR3 protein: ASRRDYNTDTQY
V gene: TRBV20-1; CDR3 protein: CSRRVVAGQINEQF
V gene: TRBV24-1; CDR3 protein: ATSDSPLSTGELF
V gene: TRBV29-1; CDR3 protein: SVDRGGDYGYT
V gene: TRBV7-6; CDR3 protein: ASSFGQGGKQF
V gene: TRBV29-1; CDR3 protein: SVANGREKLF
V gene: TRBV27; CDR3 protein: ASSPQLGDVEQF
V gene: TRBV14; CDR3 protein: ASSQTSGRAREQF
V gene: TRBV12-3/TRBV12-4; CDR3 protein: AISSAGGGSYEQY
V gene: TRBV7-9; CDR3 protein: ASSAPDRGSYEQY
V gene: TRBV12-3/TRBV12-4; CDR3 protein: ASSLQGATEAF
V gene: TRBV12-5; CDR3 protein: ASGWTDRGGWNEQF
V gene: TRBV7-2; CDR3 protein: ASSLFQASGELF
V gene: TRBV3-1; CDR3 protein: ASSQTSTGELF